What follows are 30 T cell receptor beta chains derived from one specimen sequenced in a study of beta chain features in type 1 diabetes. TCRB transcripts that were expressed got sequenced, as all of the isolated RNA had been reverse transcribed. This table comes from immunoSEQ multiplex PCR, and its TCRdb copy is limited to in-frame clones, with some not included. This table has over 150,000 clones, 6.5% to 8.5% appearing once. Whole-study results and caveats: People with Type 1 diabetes carried modestly yet significantly shorter TCRB CDR3s in all four CD4+ subsets.

Which antigens these TCRs recognize remains unknown. The sequenced sample consisted of central memory CD4+ T cells from blood. The receptors stem from a woman younger than 35 with type 1 diabetes.

The J gene is TRBJ1-1, the V gene TRBV19, with 10 nucleotides matching TRBD1. After removal of 6 bases from V and 9 bases from J, the junction contained 13 bases not matched to a gene. In germline, CDR1 is LNHDA, CDR2 SQIVND (reference sequence). CDR3 length: 15 residues. The CDR3: CASRTGQGSGVKAFF. CDR3 in DNA: TGTGCCAGTAGGACGGGACAGGGGAGCGGAGTGAAAGCTTTCTTT.

This clone was detected a few times. The chain recombines TRBV6-1 with TRBJ2-7; weak D call: TRBD1 (5 bases). V was trimmed by 4 bases and J by 5 bases, leaving 12 bases between them. The CDR3 covers 13 residues. Germline V gene lookup returns CDR1 MNHNS and CDR2 SASEGT. This CDR3 reads CASSGRQRDEQYF. The CDR3 DNA reads TGTGCCAGCAGTGGCAGACAGCGCGACGAGCAGTACTTC.

The chain joins TRBV28 to TRBJ2-7, with D possibly matching TRBD1 (6 bases). Germline CDR1 and CDR2: MDHEN and SYDVKM. V was pared by 5 bases and J by 7 bases, with 21 bases between. The CDR3 consists of 15 residues. The CDR3 region is CASSPRQVDSGEQYF. The CDR3 DNA sequence: TGTGCCAGCAGTCCCCGACAGGTCGACTCTGGGGAGCAGTACTTC.

The chain employs TRBV5-1 and TRBJ2-5; D might be TRBD2 (5 bases). There are 13 residues in the CDR3. Germline V gene sequence: CDR1 SGHRS, CDR2 YFSETQ. With 5 bases removed from V and 2 bases from J, the gap between germline ends came to 10 bases. The chain's CDR3 is CASRQRPQETQYF. CDR3 sequence (DNA): TGCGCCAGCAGGCAGCGGCCACAAGAGACCCAGTACTTC.

This clone showed up many times. The chain combines TRBV11-3 with TRBJ2-3; D gene uncertain. The CDR3 is 13 residues long. The V and J ends lost 1 base and 4 bases respectively, with 6 bases between them. Germline V CDR1 and CDR2: SGHNT, YENEEA. CDR3 sequence (DNA): TGTGCCAGCAGCTTAGGGCTTTCAGATACGCAGTATTTT. It yields the protein CASSLGLSDTQYF.

Comments on this clone: Within the sample, other DNA sequences also encode this same CDR3. The genes are TRBV4-3 and TRBJ2-2; TRBD2 matches 9 bases. Germline CDR1 reads LGHNA; CDR2 reads YSLEER. V shed 3 bases, J shed 2 bases, and the junction held 4 bases outside the gene matches. The CDR3 extends over 16 amino acids. This CDR3 is CASSQASGANTGELFF. The DNA for the CDR3 is TGCGCCAGCAGCCAGGCTAGCGGGGCCAACACCGGGGAGCTGTTTTTT.

This clone was seen only a few times. The genes are TRBV7-9 and TRBJ1-5, with 9 bases lining up with TRBD1. This CDR3 region has 14 residues. V trimming: 5 bases; J trimming: 9 bases; junction bases outside the gene matches: 8. From germline, CDR1 is SEHNR and CDR2 FQNEAQ (reference sequence). The CDR3 DNA sequence: TGTGCCAGCAGCGAGGGGACAGGGAAAGGGCCCCAGCATTTT. It codes for CASSEGTGKGPQHF.

The chain has TRBV6-5 and TRBJ2-7; 8 nucleotides align to TRBD2. This CDR3 region has 15 residues. Germline CDR1 is MNHEY and CDR2 is SVGAGI. V trimming: 8 bases; J trimming: 6 bases; junction bases outside the gene matches: 15. CDR3 sequence reads: CASGRPLSAGGEQYF. CDR3 sequence (DNA): TGTGCCAGCGGACGGCCGTTGTCGGCGGGAGGCGAGCAGTACTTC.

Only a few counts were recorded for this clone. The chain uses TRBV7-9 and TRBJ2-5, with D perhaps matching TRBD2 (6 bases). V was clipped by 5 bases and J by 4 bases, with 11 bases between them. The CDR3 is made up of 13 amino acids. Germline V CDR1 and CDR2: SEHNR, FQNEAQ (reference sequence). The CDR3 nucleotides read TGTGCCAGCAGCCCCCGAGCGGGAGAGACCCAGTACTTC. Amino acids: CASSPRAGETQYF. Based on the CDR3 plus reference TRBV7-9 and TRBJ2-5, the full variable domain is DTGVSQNPRHKITKRGQNVTFRCDPISEHNRLYWYRQTLGQGPEFLTYFQNEAQLEKSRLLSDRFSAERPKGSFSTLEIQRTEQGDSAMYLCASSPRAGETQYFGPGTRLLVL.

The chain couples TRBV7-2 to TRBJ2-7; 8 nucleotides agree with TRBD2. CDR1 and CDR2 (germline): SGHTA, FQGNSA. V dropped 5 bases and J dropped 4; count of bases not matched to a gene: 10. This CDR3 has 15 amino acids. The CDR3 protein is CASSRQAGAGYEQYF. CDR3 nucleotides: TGTGCCAGCAGCCGCCAAGCGGGAGCTGGGTACGAGCAGTACTTC.

This chain connects TRBV6-5 to TRBJ1-1; no clear D gene. CDR1 MNHEY and CDR2 SVGAGI come from the germline V gene. Trimming cost V 0 bases and J 4 bases, with 6 bases left between them. The CDR3 has 13 residues. In DNA form, the CDR3 reads TGTGCCAGCAGTTACTCTCCCCTCACTGAAGCTTTCTTT. It codes for CASSYSPLTEAFF.

V usage is TRBV5-6 and J usage is TRBJ2-1; D is uncertain. There are 15 residues in the CDR3. V gave up 5 bases and J gave up 2 bases, with 14 bases separating them. CDR1 and CDR2 (germline): SGHDT, YYEEEE. The CDR3 DNA sequence: TGTGCCAGCAGACTTTACAGAGTTCCCTACAATGAGCAGTTCTTC. It is translated as CASRLYRVPYNEQFF.

The chain couples TRBV15 to TRBJ1-2; no firm D call. The V end was cut by 5 bases, the J end by 5 bases, with 9 bases between. Germline V gene data show CDR1 as LNHNV and CDR2 as YYDKDF (reference sequence). The CDR3 runs 12 residues. CDR3 in amino acids: CATSQVSYGYTF. In nucleotides, the CDR3 is TGTGCCACCAGCCAGGTATCTTATGGCTACACCTTC. The entire variable domain, with the rest obtained from reference TRBV15 and TRBJ1-2, is as follows: DAMVIQNPRYQVTQFGKPVTLSCSQTLNHNVMYWYQQKSSQAPKLLFHYYDKDFNNEADTPDNFQSRRPNTSFCFLDIRSPGLGDTAMYLCATSQVSYGYTFGSGTRLTVV.

The CDR3 reads CASSLTSSGELFF. The CDR3 coding sequence is TGTGCCAGCAGCCTAACTAGCTCCGGGGAGCTGTTTTTT. The gene calls are TRBV11-2 and TRBJ2-2, with D perhaps TRBD2 (6 bases). CDR1 and CDR2 from the germline V gene are SGHAT and FQNNGV. The CDR3 is 13 residues long. V was pared by 5 bases and J by 6 bases, with 10 bases between.

J is TRBJ2-7 and V is TRBV2, with TRBD1 as a possible D gene (5 bases). Germline values: CDR1 SNHLY, CDR2 FYNNEI. The CDR3 is 14 residues long. Deletions cut 6 bases from V and 2 bases from J, with 14 bases between. The CDR3 sequence is CASRVISGTYEQYF. CDR3 DNA sequence: TGTGCCAGCAGGGTAATATCAGGGACCTACGAGCAGTACTTC.

A few counts support this clone. This chain joins TRBV10-3 and TRBJ2-1, with 7 positions matching TRBD2. The CDR3 has 15 amino acids. The trim removed 4 bases at V and 5 bases at J, leaving 8 bases unmatched. Germline CDR1 ENHRY, CDR2 SYGVKD. This CDR3 reads CAISGGSGTDNEQFF. CDR3 nucleotide sequence: TGTGCCATCAGTGGGGGCAGCGGGACTGACAATGAGCAGTTCTTC.

A few counts support this clone. The chain is built from TRBV16 and TRBJ1-1; 9 nucleotides line up with TRBD1. Germline loops: CDR1 KGHSY, CDR2 FQNENV. The CDR3 loop spans 17 amino acids. V trimming: 4 bases; J trimming: 3 bases; junction bases outside the gene matches: 12. CDR3 protein: CASSRPLDRGWDTEAFF. The CDR3 DNA sequence: TGTGCCAGCAGCCGCCCTCTAGACAGGGGGTGGGACACTGAAGCTTTCTTT.

A few counts support this clone. The rearrangement joins TRBV4-3 to TRBJ2-2; 10 bases are a match to TRBD2. CDR3 size: 16 residues. After removal of 2 bases from V and 6 bases from J, the junction contained 6 bases not matched to a gene. From germline, CDR1 is LGHNA and CDR2 YSLEER. The CDR3 region is CASSQWPSGSSGELFF. The CDR3 DNA is TGCGCCAGCAGCCAATGGCCTAGCGGGAGCTCCGGGGAGCTGTTTTTT.

This clone has only a few counts. V gene TRBV11-1 combines with J gene TRBJ1-4; the D gene is possibly TRBD1 (6 bases). The CDR3 contains 14 residues. V dropped 3 bases and J dropped 7 bases, with 12 bases sitting between them. Germline V gene sequence: CDR1 SGHAT, CDR2 FQDESV (reference sequence). DNA for the CDR3: TGTGCCAGCAGCTTGCAGGGGTCGGCTGAAAAACTGTTTTTT. Translated, it gives CASSLQGSAEKLFF.

Only a few counts were recorded for this clone. The rearrangement uses TRBV6-5 and TRBJ1-2; D unclear. The CDR3 consists of 15 residues. V shed 10 bases and J shed 4 bases, with 22 bases lying between them. Germline V gives CDR1 MNHEY, CDR2 SVGAGI. The chain's CDR3 is CAIRTILIELYGYTF. The CDR3 coding sequence is TGTGCCATCAGAACCATCCTCATCGAACTCTATGGCTACACCTTC.

This clone was seen a few times. The rearrangement links TRBV7-3 to TRBJ2-4, with a tentative D call TRBD2 (5 bases). This CDR3 spans 16 amino acids. V lost 0 bases to trimming and J lost 5 bases, with 14 bases between them. Germline CDR1 reads SGHTA; CDR2 reads FQGTGA. CDR3 coding DNA: TGTGCCAGCAGCTTAACGGGAGTCAGTGAGCAAAACATTCAGTACTTC. Its translation is CASSLTGVSEQNIQYF.

The chain links TRBV18 to TRBJ2-5; D not certain. CDR1 and CDR2 from the germline V gene are KGHSH and LQKENI. The CDR3 totals 15 residues. Trimming cost V 3 bases and J 1 base, with 12 bases left between them. CDR3 sequence reads: CASSPPLPFQETQYF. The DNA of the CDR3 is TGTGCCAGCTCACCCCCCCTCCCGTTCCAAGAGACCCAGTACTTC. The complete variable domain, with remaining parts taken from reference TRBV18 and TRBJ2-5, reads NAGVMQNPRHLVRRRGQEARLRCSPMKGHSHVYWYRQLPEEGLKFMVYLQKENIIDESGMPKERFSAEFPKEGPSILRIQQVVRGDSAAYFCASSPPLPFQETQYFGPGTRLLVL.

The chain recombines TRBV15 with TRBJ1-4; possibly TRBD1 for D (6 bases). Germline-derived CDR1 and CDR2 are LNHNV and YYDKDF (reference sequence). The CDR3 contains 14 residues. Trimming pared 6 bases from V and 3 bases from J, leaving 11 bases between. The CDR3 DNA reads as TGTGCCACCAGAACAGGGTGGTCTAATGAAAAACTGTTTTTT. Encoded protein: CATRTGWSNEKLFF. Complete variable domain (other parts from reference TRBV15 and TRBJ1-4): DAMVIQNPRYQVTQFGKPVTLSCSQTLNHNVMYWYQQKSSQAPKLLFHYYDKDFNNEADTPDNFQSRRPNTSFCFLDIRSPGLGDTAMYLCATRTGWSNEKLFFGSGTQLSVL.

This clone has more than one count but fewer than ten. The chain links TRBV6-5 to TRBJ2-7, with 7 bases that match TRBD1. The CDR3 is made up of 16 amino acids. V shed 0 bases, J shed 4 bases, and the junction held 9 bases outside the gene matches. CDR1 is MNHEY and CDR2 is SVGAGI in the germline V gene. In DNA form, the CDR3 reads TGTGCCAGCAGTTACTCGGGTAGGGGGCAACGGTACGAGCAGTACTTC. This encodes CASSYSGRGQRYEQYF.

In its sample, this clone was seen a few times. This sequence joins TRBV11-1 and TRBJ2-7, with D perhaps matching TRBD2 (5 bases). Trimming stripped 5 bases from V and 3 bases from J, with 14 bases between. CDR1 and CDR2 from the germline V gene are SGHAT and FQDESV (reference sequence). The CDR3 contains 14 residues. DNA for the CDR3: TGTGCCAGCAGCCCCCCTGGTGGGAGCTACGAGCAGTACTTC. Amino acids: CASSPPGGSYEQYF.

The chain couples TRBV18 to TRBJ2-5; TRBD2 agrees at 9 bases. The trim removed 1 base at V and 6 bases at J, leaving 6 bases unmatched. The CDR3 spans 15 residues. CDR1 KGHSH and CDR2 LQKENI come from the germline V gene. The CDR3: CASSPRGGAGKTQYF. The CDR3 DNA sequence: TGTGCCAGCTCACCACGCGGGGGGGCCGGAAAGACCCAGTACTTC.

This clone was picked up a small number of times. This chain connects TRBV7-8 to TRBJ1-3, with 9 bases that match TRBD1. Germline-derived CDR1 and CDR2 are SGHVS and FQNEAQ. V dropped 2 bases and J dropped 6; count of bases not matched to a gene: 5. The CDR3 is 15 amino acids. CDR3 sequence: CASSLRGQGTNTIYF. CDR3 sequence (DNA): TGTGCCAGCAGCTTACGCGGACAGGGGACAAACACCATATATTTT.

The chain couples TRBV29-1 to TRBJ2-3; D is perhaps TRBD2 (7 bases). Trimming removed 7 bases at V and 2 bases at J, with 13 bases between. Looked up from germline, CDR1 is SQVTM and CDR2 is ANQGSEA. This CDR3 is built from 13 residues. The CDR3 sequence: CSEGGALTDTQYF. CDR3 DNA sequence: TGCAGCGAGGGGGGGGCCCTCACAGATACGCAGTATTTT.

This clone was recorded many times. The J gene is TRBJ2-5, the V gene TRBV7-2, with D possibly TRBD1 on 5 matching bases. CDR1 SGHTA and CDR2 FQGNSA come from the germline V gene. V was trimmed by 3 bases and J by 0 bases, leaving 14 bases between them. The CDR3 extends over 16 amino acids. CDR3 DNA: TGTGCCAGCAGCTTGGGGCTAGTCCCGTACCAAGAGACCCAGTACTTC. It specifies CASSLGLVPYQETQYF.

The rearrangement uses TRBV6-5 and TRBJ2-1, with D possibly being TRBD2 (5 bases). CDR1 is MNHEY and CDR2 is SVGAGI in the germline V gene. Between the trimmed V and J ends, which lost 6 bases and 6 bases, there was a span of 12 bases. The CDR3 covers 13 residues. This CDR3 is CASRNPSSNEQFF. The CDR3 nucleotides are TGTGCCAGCAGAAACCCTAGCTCCAATGAGCAGTTCTTC.